This T cell receptor beta chain is drawn from a study of T cell responses to AZD1222 COVID-19 vaccine. Per germline, CDR1 LNHDA and CDR2 SQIVND (reference sequence). V was shortened by 2 bases and J by 0 bases, with 14 bases between the two germline ends. The CDR3 is 17 residues long. Method: immunoSEQ multiplex PCR; TCRdb's copy keeps in-frame clones and lacks some. The profile shows 140,000 or so clones, 90% to 95% of them singletons. The rearrangement joins TRBV19 to TRBJ1-3, with D perhaps TRBD1 (5 bases). Sequenced here: peripheral blood, sampled after recovery from COVID-19. The TCR comes from an adult who had recovered from COVID-19. This CDR3 is CASSIPGLQSSGNTIYF. In DNA form, the CDR3 reads TGTGCCAGTAGTATACCGGGACTTCAGAGCTCTGGAAACACCATATATTTT.